The entry below describes one TCR beta chain. The antigen is undetermined. Isolation yielded PBMCs, at least 7 million per sample, in every case. This record belongs to a study of blood T cells in healthy people across ages. Study-wide points: TCR beta diversity per million T cells fell roughly linearly with age. Possibly confounding the expanded clonotype changes was the fact that donor CMV status was unknown. Whereas aged donors had fewer naive CD4+ cells, long-lived donors had more of them and higher diversity.

Alongside a J-beta primer mix, a sample-barcoded 5' primer served in a second PCR lasting roughly 6 to 11 cycles. TCRdb independently ran MiXCR on the 5' RACE reads; one entry per CDR3 protein. The sample yields approximately 940,000 distinct CDR3 sequences, around 49% seen once. J lost 4 bases, V lost 6 bases, and 7 bases had no gene match. Germline CDR1 DFQATT, CDR2 SNEGSKA (reference sequence). This CDR3 has 15 residues. The sequenced material came from blood. V gene TRBV20-1 combines with J gene TRBJ2-5; 14 positions match TRBD2. The sequence was obtained from a man aged 25-45 years in good health. CDR3 bases: TGCAGTGCCTCCCGGGGACTAGCGGGAGTAGAGACCCAGTACTTC. Protein sequence: CSASRGLAGVETQYF.